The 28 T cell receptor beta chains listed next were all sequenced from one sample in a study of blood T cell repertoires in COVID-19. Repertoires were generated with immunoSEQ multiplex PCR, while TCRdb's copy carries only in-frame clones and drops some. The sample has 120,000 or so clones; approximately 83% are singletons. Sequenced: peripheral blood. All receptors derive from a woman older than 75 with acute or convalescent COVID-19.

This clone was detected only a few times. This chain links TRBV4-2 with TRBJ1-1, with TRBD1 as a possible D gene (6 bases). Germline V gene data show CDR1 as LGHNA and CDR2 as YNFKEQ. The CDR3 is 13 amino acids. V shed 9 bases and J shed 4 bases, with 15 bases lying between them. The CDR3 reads CAREHRGSTEAFF. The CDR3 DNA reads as TGTGCCAGAGAGCATAGGGGGAGCACTGAAGCTTTCTTT.

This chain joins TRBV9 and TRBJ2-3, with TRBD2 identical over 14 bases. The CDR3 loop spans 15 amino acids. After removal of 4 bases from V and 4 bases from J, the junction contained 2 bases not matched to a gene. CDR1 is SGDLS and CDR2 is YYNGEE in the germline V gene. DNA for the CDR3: TGTGCCAGCAGCAAGACTAGCGGGGGGGCAGATACGCAGTATTTT. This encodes CASSKTSGGADTQYF.

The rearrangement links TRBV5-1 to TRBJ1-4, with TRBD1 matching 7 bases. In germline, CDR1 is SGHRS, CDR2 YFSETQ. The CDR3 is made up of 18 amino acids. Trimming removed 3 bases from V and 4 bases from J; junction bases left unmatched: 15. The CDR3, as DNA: TGCGCCAGCAGCTCCACAGCAAGAGCCGGGACAGATAATGAAAAACTGTTTTTT. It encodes CASSSTARAGTDNEKLFF.

Written as DNA, the CDR3 is TGTGCCAGCAGCAGCCAAGAAGGGGTAAATGAAAAACTGTTTTTT. Its translation: CASSSQEGVNEKLFF. The V call is TRBV7-9, the J call TRBJ1-4, with a weak D call TRBD1 (5 bases). V was clipped by 5 bases and J by 5 bases, with 15 bases between them. The germline V gene encodes CDR1 SEHNR and CDR2 FQNEAQ (reference sequence). The CDR3 extends over 15 amino acids.

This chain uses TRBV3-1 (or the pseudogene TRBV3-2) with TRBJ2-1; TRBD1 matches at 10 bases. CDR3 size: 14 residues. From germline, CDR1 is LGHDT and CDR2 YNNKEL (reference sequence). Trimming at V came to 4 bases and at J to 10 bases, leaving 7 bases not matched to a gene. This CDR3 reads CASSPGTGVHEQFF. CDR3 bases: TGTGCCAGCAGCCCCGGGACAGGGGTTCACGAGCAGTTCTTC.

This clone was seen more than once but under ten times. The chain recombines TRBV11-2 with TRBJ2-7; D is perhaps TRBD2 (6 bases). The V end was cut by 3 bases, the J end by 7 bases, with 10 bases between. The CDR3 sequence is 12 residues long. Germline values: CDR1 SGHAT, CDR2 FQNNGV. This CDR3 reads CASSLGLFEQYV. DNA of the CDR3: TGTGCCAGCAGCTTGGGACTCTTTGAGCAGTACGTC.

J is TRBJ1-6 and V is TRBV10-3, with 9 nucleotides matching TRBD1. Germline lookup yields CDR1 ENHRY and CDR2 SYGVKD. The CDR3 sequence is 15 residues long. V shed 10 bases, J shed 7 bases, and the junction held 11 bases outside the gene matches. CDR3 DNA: TGTGCCAGCCATCCGGGACAGGGTTACAATTCACCCCTCCACTTT. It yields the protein CASHPGQGYNSPLHF.

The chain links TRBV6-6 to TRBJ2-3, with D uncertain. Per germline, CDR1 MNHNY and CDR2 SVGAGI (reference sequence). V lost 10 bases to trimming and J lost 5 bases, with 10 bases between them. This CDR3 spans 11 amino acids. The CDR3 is CATTMRDTQYF. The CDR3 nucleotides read TGTGCCACCACCATGAGAGATACGCAGTATTTT.

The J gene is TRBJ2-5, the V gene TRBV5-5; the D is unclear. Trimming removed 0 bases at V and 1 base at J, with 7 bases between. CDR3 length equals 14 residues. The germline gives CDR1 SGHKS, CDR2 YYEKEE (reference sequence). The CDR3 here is CASSLGTIQETQYF. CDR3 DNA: TGTGCCAGCAGCTTGGGTACAATCCAAGAGACCCAGTACTTC.

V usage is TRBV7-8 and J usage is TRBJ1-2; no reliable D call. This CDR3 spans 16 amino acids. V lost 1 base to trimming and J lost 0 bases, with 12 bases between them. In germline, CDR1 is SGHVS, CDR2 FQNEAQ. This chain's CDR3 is CASSLGNSKTNYGYTF. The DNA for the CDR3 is TGTGCCAGCAGCTTAGGTAACAGCAAGACTAACTATGGCTACACCTTC.

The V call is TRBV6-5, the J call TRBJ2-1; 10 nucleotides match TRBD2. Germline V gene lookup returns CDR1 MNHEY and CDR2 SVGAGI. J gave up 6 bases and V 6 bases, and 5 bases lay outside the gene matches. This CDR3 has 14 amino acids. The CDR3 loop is CASRSSGGTNEQFF. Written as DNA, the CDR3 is TGTGCCAGCAGAAGTAGCGGGGGGACCAATGAGCAGTTCTTC.

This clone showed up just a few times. The chain's CDR3 is CASSVGDNSPLHF. CDR3 bases: TGTGCCAGCAGCGTAGGCGATAATTCACCCCTCCACTTT. The J gene is TRBJ1-6, the V gene TRBV9; no definite D call. Germline CDR1 reads SGDLS; CDR2 reads YYNGEE. Trimming left V 0 bases short and J 5 bases short, with 3 bases between. The CDR3 loop spans 13 amino acids.

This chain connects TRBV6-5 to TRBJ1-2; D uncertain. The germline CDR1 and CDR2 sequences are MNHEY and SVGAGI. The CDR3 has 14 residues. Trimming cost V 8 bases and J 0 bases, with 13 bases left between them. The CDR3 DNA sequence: TGTGCCAGCGCCCCAACTGGAGCTAACTATGGCTACACCTTC. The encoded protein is CASAPTGANYGYTF.

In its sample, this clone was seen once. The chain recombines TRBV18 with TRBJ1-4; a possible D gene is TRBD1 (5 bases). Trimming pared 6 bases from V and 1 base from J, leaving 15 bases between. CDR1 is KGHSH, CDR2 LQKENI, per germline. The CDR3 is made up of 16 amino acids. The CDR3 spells CASSQMPRGTNEKLFF. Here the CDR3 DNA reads TGTGCCAGCTCTCAAATGCCTAGGGGAACTAATGAAAAACTGTTTTTT. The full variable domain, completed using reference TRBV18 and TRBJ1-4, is NAGVMQNPRHLVRRRGQEARLRCSPMKGHSHVYWYRQLPEEGLKFMVYLQKENIIDESGMPKERFSAEFPKEGPSILRIQQVVRGDSAAYFCASSQMPRGTNEKLFFGSGTQLSVL.

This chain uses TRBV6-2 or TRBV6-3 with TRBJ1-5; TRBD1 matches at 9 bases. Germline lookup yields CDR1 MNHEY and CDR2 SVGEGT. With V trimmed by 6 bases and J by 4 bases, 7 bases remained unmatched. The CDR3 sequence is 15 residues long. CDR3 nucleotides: TGTGCCAGCAGCCATCCGGGACAGGGAAATCAGCCCCAGCATTTT. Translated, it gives CASSHPGQGNQPQHF.

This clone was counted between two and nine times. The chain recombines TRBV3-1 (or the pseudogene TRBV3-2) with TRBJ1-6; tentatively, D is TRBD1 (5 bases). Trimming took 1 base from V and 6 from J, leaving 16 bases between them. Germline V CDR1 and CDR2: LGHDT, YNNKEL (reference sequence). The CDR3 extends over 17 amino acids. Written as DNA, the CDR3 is TGTGCCAGCAGCCAAGCAGACAGTATTGGATTTAATTCACCCCTCCACTTT. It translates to CASSQADSIGFNSPLHF.

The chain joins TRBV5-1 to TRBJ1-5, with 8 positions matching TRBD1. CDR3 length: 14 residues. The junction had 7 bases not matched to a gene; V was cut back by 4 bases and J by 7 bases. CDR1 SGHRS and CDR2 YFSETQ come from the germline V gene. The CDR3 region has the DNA TGCGCCAGCAGCCCTGGACAGGGCGAGCAGCCCCAGCATTTT. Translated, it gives CASSPGQGEQPQHF.

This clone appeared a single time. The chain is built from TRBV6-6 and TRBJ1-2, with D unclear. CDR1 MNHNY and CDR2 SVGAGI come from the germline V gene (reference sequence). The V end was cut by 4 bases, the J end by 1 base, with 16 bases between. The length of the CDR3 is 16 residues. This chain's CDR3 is CASSSPGKSINYGYTF. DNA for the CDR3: TGTGCCAGCAGTTCCCCGGGGAAGTCGATTAACTATGGCTACACCTTC.

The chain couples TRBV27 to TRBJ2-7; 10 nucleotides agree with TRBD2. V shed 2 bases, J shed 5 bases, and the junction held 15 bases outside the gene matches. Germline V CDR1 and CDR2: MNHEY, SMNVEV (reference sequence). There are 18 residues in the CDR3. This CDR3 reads CASSLSGGAFRLTNEQYF. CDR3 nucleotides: TGTGCCAGCAGTTTAAGCGGGGGGGCCTTCCGCCTTACAAACGAGCAGTACTTC.

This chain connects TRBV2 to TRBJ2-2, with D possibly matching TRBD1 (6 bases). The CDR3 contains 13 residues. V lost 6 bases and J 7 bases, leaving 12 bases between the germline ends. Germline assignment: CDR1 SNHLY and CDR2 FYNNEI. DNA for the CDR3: TGTGCCAGCAGAGAAACAGGGTACGGGGAGCTGTTTTTT. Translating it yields CASRETGYGELFF. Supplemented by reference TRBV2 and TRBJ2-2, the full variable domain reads EPEVTQTPSHQVTQMGQEVILRCVPISNHLYFYWYRQILGQKVEFLVSFYNNEISEKSEIFDDQFSVERPDGSNFTLKIRSTKLEDSAMYFCASRETGYGELFFGEGSRLTVL.

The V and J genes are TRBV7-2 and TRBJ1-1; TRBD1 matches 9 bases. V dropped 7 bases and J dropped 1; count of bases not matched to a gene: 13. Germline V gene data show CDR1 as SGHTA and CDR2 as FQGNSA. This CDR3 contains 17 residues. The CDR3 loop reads CASIPGTGLGGNTEAFF. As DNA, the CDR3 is TGTGCCAGCATTCCCGGGACAGGGCTCGGGGGGAACACTGAAGCTTTCTTT.

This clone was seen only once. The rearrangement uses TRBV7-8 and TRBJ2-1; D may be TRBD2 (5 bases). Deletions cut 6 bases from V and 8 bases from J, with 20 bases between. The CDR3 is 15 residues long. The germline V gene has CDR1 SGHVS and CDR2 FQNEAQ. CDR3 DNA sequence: TGTGCCAGCAGACTAAGACTGGACTCCAGCTATGAGCAGTTCTTC. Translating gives CASRLRLDSSYEQFF.

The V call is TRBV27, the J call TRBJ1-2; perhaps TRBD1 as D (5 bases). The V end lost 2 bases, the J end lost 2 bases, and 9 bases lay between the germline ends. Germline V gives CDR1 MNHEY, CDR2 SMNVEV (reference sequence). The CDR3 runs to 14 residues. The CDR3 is CASSLVRGNYGYTF. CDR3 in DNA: TGTGCCAGCAGTTTAGTTAGGGGAAACTATGGCTACACCTTC.

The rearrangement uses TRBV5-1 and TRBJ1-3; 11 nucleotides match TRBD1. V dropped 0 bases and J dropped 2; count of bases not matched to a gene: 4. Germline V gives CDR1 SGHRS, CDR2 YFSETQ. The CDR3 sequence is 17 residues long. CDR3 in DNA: TGCGCCAGCAGCTTGGGTTCGGGACAGGGGGCTGGAAACACCATATATTTT. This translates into CASSLGSGQGAGNTIYF.

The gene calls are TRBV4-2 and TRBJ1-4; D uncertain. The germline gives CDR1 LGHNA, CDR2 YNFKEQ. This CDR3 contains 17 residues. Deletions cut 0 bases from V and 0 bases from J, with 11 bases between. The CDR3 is CASSQDSARTTNEKLFF. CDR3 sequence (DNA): TGTGCCAGCAGCCAAGATTCCGCCAGAACAACTAATGAAAAACTGTTTTTT.

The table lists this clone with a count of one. The DNA of the CDR3 is TGTGCCAGCGCCTCCTGGGCTGGTGGGGCCAACGTCCTGACTTTC. It specifies CASASWAGGANVLTF. V and J are TRBV5-5 and TRBJ2-6; D gene ambiguous. This CDR3 has 15 amino acids. Trimming stripped 7 bases from V and 3 bases from J, with 14 bases between. The germline gives CDR1 SGHKS, CDR2 YYEKEE (reference sequence).

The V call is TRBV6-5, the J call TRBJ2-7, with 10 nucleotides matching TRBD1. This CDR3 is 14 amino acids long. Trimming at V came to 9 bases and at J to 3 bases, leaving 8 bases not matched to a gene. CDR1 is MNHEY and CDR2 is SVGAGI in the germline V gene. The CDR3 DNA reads TGTGCCAGTAAGACAGGGGGCGCCGGCTACGAGCAGTACGTC. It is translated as CASKTGGAGYEQYV.

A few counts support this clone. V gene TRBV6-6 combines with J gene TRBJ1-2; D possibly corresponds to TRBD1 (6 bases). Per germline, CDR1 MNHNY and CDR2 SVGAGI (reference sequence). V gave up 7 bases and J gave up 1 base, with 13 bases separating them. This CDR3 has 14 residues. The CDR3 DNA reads TGTGCCAGCACTCGGGACACCCTTAACTATGGCTACACCTTC. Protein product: CASTRDTLNYGYTF.